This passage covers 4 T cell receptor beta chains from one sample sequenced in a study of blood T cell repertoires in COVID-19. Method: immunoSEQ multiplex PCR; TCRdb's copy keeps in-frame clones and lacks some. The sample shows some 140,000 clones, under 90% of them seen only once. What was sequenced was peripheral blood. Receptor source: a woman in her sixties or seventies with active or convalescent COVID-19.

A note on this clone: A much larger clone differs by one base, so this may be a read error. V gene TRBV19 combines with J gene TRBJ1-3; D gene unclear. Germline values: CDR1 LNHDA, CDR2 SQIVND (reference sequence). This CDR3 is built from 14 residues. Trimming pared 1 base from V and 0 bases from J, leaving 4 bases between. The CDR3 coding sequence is TGTGCCAGTAGTATAGCCCGCTCTGGAAACACCATATATTTT. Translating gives CASSIARSGNTIYF.

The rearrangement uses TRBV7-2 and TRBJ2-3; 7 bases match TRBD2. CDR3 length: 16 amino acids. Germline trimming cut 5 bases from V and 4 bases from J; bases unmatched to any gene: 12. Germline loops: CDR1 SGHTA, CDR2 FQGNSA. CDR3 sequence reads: CASSPGEGRKADTQYF. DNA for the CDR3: TGTGCCAGCAGCCCCGGGGAGGGCCGGAAGGCAGATACGCAGTATTTT.

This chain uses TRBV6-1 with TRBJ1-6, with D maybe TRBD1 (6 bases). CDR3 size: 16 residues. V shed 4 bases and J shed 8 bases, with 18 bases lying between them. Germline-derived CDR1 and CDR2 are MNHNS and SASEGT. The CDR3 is CASSAQGSGRDSPLHF. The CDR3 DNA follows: TGTGCCAGCAGTGCTCAGGGGAGTGGTAGGGATTCACCCCTCCACTTT.

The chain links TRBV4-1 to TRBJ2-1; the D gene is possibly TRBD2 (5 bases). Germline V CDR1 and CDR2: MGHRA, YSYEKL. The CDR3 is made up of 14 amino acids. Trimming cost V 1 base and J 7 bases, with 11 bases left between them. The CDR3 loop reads CASSQGLLANEQFF. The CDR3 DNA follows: TGCGCCAGCAGCCAAGGGCTTCTAGCAAATGAGCAGTTCTTC.